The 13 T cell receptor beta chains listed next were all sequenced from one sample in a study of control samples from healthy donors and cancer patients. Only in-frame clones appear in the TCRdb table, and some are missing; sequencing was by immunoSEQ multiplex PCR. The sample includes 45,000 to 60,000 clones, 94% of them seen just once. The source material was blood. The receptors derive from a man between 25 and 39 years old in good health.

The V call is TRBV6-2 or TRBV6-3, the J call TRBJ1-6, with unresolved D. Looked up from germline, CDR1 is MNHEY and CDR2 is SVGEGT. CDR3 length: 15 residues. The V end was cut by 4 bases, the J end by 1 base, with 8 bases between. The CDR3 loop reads CASSFPGSYNSPLHF. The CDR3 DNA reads TGTGCCAGCAGTTTTCCGGGATCCTATAATTCACCCCTCCACTTT.

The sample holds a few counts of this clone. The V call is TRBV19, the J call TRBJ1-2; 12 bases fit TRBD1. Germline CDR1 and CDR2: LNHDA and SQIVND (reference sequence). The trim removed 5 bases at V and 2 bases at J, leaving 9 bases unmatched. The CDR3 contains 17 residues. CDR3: CASSESGTGGFNYGYTF. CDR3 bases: TGTGCCAGTAGTGAATCCGGGACAGGGGGCTTCAACTATGGCTACACCTTC.

The CDR3 nucleotides read TGTGCCAGCAGCCAACTAGGGGGCTACGAGCAGTACTTC. Its translation: CASSQLGGYEQYF. This chain joins TRBV14 and TRBJ2-7; D perhaps matches TRBD1 (6 bases). Per germline, CDR1 SGHDN and CDR2 FVKESK. The CDR3 sequence is 13 residues long. The germline V and J ends were trimmed by 2 bases and 3 bases, with 8 bases remaining between them.

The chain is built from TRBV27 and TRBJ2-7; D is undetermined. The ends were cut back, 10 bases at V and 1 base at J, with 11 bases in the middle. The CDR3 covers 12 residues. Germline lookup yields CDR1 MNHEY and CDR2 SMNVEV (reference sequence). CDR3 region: CATVDGSYEQYF. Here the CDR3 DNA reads TGTGCCACCGTGGACGGATCCTACGAGCAGTACTTC.

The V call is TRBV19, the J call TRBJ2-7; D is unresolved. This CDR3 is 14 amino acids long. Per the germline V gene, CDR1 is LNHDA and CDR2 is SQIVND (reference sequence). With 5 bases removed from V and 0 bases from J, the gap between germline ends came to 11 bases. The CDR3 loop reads CASSGVGSSYEQYF. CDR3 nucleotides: TGTGCCAGTAGTGGAGTCGGCTCCTCCTACGAGCAGTACTTC.

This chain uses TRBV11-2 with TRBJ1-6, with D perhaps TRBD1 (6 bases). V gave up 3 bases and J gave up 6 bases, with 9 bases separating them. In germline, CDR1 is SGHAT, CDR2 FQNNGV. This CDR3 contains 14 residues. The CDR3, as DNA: TGTGCCAGCAGCTTGGACAGTATTAATTCACCCCTCCACTTT. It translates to CASSLDSINSPLHF.

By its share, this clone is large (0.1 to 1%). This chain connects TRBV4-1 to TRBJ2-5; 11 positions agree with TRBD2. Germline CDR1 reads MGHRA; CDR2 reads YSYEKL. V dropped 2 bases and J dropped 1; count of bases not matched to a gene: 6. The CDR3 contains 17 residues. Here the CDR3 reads CASSQNPLAGGQETQYF. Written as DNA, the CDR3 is TGCGCCAGCAGCCAAAATCCCCTAGCGGGGGGCCAAGAGACCCAGTACTTC.

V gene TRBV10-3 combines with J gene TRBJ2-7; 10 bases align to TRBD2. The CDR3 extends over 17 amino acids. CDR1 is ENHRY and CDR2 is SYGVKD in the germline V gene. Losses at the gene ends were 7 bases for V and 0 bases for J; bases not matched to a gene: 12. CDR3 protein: CAIKPLAGGPTSYEQYF. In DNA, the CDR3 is TGTGCCATCAAGCCCTTAGCGGGGGGACCCACCTCCTACGAGCAGTACTTC.

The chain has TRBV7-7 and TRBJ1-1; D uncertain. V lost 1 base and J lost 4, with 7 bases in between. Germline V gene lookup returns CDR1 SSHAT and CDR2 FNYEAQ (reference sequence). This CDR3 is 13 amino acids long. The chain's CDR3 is CASSLGVGTEAFF. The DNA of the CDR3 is TGTGCCAGCAGCTTAGGGGTGGGCACTGAAGCTTTCTTT.

CDR3 amino acids: CASSQPRTGGNQPQHF. The CDR3 DNA reads TGCGCCAGCAGCCAGCCCCGGACAGGGGGCAATCAGCCCCAGCATTTT. The rearrangement uses TRBV4-1 and TRBJ1-5, with 9 bases aligning to TRBD1. The CDR3 sequence is 16 residues long. The germline CDR1 and CDR2 sequences are MGHRA and YSYEKL. V shed 3 bases and J 2 bases; nucleotides not matched to a gene: 5.

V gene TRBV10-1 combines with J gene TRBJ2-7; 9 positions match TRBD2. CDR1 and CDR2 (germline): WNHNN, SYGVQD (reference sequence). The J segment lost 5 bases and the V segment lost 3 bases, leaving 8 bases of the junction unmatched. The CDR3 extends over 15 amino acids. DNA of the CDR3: TGCGCCAGCAGTGAAGCTAGCGGGATCCCCCACGAGCAGTACTTC. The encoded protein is CASSEASGIPHEQYF.

The CDR3 DNA reads TGTGCCATCAGTGAGTCGAAGGTGACCACAGATACGCAGTATTTT. Translating it yields CAISESKVTTDTQYF. The chain recombines TRBV10-3 with TRBJ2-3; D unclear. The CDR3 totals 15 residues. CDR1 is ENHRY and CDR2 is SYGVKD in the germline V gene. Trimming stripped 0 bases from V and 2 bases from J, with 9 bases between.

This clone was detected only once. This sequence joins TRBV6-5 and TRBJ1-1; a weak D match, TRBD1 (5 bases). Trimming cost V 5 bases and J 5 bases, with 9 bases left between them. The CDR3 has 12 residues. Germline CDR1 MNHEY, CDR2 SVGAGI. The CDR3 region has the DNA TGTGCCAGCAGTAAGGGGAAGACTGAAGCTTTCTTT. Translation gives CASSKGKTEAFF.